The present TCR beta chain was sequenced within a study of blood T cell repertoires in COVID-19. In the authors' workflow: Amplification from reference gene primers served as the basis for estimated nucleated cell counts. Profiling relied on immunoSEQ multiplex PCR, and the TCRdb table lists in-frame clones only, not all of them. That table supplies the V and J calls and clone size; D and trimming were determined from the DNA. The sample lists hundreds of thousands of clones; 85% to 90% were seen once. The CDR3 has 12 residues. The V gene's germline CDR1 is MGHRA and CDR2 YSYEKL. V was trimmed by 5 bases and J by 5 bases, leaving 9 bases between them. A word on this clone: Other DNA sequences from this sample encode an identical CDR3 as well.

Contact with a PCR-confirmed or clinician-diagnosed COVID-19 case occurred within 2 weeks of entry. V gene TRBV4-1 combines with J gene TRBJ1-2; no clear D. The sequence was collected from a man in his forties or fifties who had been exposed to COVID-19. Sequenced material: PBMCs or T cells enriched from blood (not recorded which). The CDR3 reads CASSGSGYGYTF. The CDR3 nucleotides read TGCGCCAGCAGCGGCTCAGGATATGGCTACACCTTC.